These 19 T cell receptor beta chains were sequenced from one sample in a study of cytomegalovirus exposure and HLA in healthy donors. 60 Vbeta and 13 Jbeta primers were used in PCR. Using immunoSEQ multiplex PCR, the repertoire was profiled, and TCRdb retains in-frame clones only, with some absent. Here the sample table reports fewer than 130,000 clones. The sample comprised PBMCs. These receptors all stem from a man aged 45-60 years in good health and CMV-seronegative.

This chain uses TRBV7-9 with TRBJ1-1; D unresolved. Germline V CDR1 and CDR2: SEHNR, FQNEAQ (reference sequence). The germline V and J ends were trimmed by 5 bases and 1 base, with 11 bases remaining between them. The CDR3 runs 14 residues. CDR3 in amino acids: CASSLTAQNTEAFF. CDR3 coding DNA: TGTGCCAGCAGCCTAACAGCTCAGAACACTGAAGCTTTCTTT.

The CDR3 reads CAWMKGETEAFF. Written as DNA, the CDR3 is TGTGCCTGGATGAAAGGGGAAACTGAAGCTTTCTTT. This chain uses TRBV30 with TRBJ1-1; maybe TRBD1 (5 bases). Germline CDR1 and CDR2: GTSNPN and SVGIG (reference sequence). V was shortened by 4 bases and J by 5 bases, with 11 bases between the two germline ends. The CDR3 loop spans 12 amino acids.

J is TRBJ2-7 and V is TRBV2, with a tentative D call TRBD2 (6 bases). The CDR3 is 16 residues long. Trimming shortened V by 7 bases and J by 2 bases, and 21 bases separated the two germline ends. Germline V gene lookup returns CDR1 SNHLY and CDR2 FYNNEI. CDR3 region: CASNLLAGTGAYEQYF. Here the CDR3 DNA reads TGTGCCAGCAATCTCTTAGCCGGGACTGGAGCCTACGAGCAGTACTTC.

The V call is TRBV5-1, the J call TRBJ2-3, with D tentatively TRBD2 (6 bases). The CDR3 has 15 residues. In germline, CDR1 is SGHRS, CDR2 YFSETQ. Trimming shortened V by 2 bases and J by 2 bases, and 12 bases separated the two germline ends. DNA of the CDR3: TGCGCCAGCAGCTTTCTGGGGGGAGACACAGATACGCAGTATTTT. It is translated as CASSFLGGDTDTQYF.

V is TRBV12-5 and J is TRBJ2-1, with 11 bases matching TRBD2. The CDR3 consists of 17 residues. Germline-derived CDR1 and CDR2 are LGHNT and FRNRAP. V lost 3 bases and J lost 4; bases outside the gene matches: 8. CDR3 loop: CASGFVPTSGVYNEQFF. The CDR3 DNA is TGTGCTAGTGGTTTCGTCCCGACTAGCGGGGTTTACAATGAGCAGTTCTTC.

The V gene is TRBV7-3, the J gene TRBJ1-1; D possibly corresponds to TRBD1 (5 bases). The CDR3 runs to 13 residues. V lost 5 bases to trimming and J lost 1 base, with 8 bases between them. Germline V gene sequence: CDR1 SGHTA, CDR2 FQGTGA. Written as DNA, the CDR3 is TGTGCCAGCAGCCCCCAGGGGAACACTGAAGCTTTCTTT. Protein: CASSPQGNTEAFF.

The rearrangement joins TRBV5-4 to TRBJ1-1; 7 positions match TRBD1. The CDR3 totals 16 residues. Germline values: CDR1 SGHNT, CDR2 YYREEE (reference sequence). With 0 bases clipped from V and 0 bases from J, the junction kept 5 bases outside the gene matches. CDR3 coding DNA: TGTGCCAGCAGCTTGGGAGGGGGCGCGGTGAACACTGAAGCTTTCTTT. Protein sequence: CASSLGGGAVNTEAFF.

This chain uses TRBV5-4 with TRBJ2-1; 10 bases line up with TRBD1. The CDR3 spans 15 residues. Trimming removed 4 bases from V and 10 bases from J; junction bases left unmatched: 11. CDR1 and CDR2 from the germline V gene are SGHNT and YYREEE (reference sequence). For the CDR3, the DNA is TGTGCCAGCAGCACCTGGGACAGGGGTTGGGGGGAGCAGTTCTTC. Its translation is CASSTWDRGWGEQFF.

CDR3 in DNA: TGTGCCAGCAGGGGGACAGGTAGCACTGAAGCTTTCTTT. Translation: CASRGTGSTEAFF. The rearrangement uses TRBV7-9 and TRBJ1-1; 8 nucleotides align to TRBD1. CDR1 SEHNR and CDR2 FQNEAQ come from the germline V gene (reference sequence). This CDR3 comprises 13 residues. Trimming took 6 bases from V and 4 from J; bases not matched to a gene: 4.

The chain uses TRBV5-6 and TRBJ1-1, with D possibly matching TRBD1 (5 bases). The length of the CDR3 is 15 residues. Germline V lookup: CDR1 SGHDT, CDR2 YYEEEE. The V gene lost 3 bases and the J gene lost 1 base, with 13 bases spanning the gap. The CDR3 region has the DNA TGTGCCAGCAGCTCCCCCCGAACAGGGAACACTGAAGCTTTCTTT. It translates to CASSSPRTGNTEAFF.

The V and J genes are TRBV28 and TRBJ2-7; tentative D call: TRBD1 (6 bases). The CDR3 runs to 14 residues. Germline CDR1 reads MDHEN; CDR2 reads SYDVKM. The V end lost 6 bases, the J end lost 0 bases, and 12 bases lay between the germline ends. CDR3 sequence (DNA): TGTGCCAGCAGGACCGGGACATTCTCCTACGAGCAGTACTTC. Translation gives CASRTGTFSYEQYF.

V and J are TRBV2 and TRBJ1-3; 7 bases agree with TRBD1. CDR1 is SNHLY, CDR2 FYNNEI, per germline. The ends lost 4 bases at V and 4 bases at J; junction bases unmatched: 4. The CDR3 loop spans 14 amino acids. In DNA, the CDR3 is TGTGCCAGCAGTGCCGACAGGGAGGGAAACACCATATATTTT. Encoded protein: CASSADREGNTIYF.

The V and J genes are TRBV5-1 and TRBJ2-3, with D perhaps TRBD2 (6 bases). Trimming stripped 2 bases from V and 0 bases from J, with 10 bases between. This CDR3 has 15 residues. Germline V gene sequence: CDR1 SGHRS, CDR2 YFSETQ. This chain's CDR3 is CASSFAAGSTDTQYF. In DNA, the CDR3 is TGCGCCAGCAGCTTCGCAGCGGGTAGCACAGATACGCAGTATTTT.

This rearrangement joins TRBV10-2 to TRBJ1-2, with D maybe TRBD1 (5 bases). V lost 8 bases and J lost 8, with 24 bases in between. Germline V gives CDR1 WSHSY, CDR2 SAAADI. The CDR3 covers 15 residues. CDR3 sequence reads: CASGNRDSSPQGYTF. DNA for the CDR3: TGCGCCAGCGGGAACCGGGACTCATCCCCCCAAGGCTACACCTTC.

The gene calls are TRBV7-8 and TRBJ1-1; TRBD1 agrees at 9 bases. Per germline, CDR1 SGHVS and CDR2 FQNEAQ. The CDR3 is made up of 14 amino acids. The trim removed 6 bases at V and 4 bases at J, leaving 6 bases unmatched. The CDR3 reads CASSAGTGPTEAFF. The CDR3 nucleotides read TGTGCCAGCAGTGCCGGGACAGGGCCCACTGAAGCTTTCTTT. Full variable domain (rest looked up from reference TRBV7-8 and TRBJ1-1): GAGVSQSPRYKVAKRGQDVALRCDPISGHVSLFWYQQALGQGPEFLTYFQNEAQLDKSGLPSDRFFAERPEGSVSTLKIQRTQQEDSAVYLCASSAGTGPTEAFFGQGTRLTVV.

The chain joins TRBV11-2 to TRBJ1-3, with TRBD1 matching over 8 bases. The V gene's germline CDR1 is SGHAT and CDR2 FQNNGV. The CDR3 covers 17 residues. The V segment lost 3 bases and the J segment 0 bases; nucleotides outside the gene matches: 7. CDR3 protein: CASSFTGGILSGNTIYF. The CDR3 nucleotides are TGTGCCAGCAGCTTCACAGGGGGGATACTCTCTGGAAACACCATATATTTT.

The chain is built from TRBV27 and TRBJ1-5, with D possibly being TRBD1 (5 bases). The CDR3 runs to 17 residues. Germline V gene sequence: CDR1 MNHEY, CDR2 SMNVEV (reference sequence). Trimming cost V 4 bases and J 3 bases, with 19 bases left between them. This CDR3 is CASSWGRERTNNQPQHF. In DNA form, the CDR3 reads TGTGCCAGCAGTTGGGGGAGGGAGCGGACGAACAATCAGCCCCAGCATTTT.

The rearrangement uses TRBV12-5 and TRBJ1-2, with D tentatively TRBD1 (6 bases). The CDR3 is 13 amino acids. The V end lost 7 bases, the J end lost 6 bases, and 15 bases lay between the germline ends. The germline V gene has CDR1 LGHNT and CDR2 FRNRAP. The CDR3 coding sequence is TGTGCTAGTGCCAGGGGCTCTATTAATGGCTACACCTTC. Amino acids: CASARGSINGYTF.

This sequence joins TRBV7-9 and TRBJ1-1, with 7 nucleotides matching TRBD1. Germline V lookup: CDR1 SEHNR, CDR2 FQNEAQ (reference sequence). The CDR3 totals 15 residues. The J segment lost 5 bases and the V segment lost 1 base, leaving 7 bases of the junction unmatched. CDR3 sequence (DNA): TGTGCCAGCAGCTTAGTCTTGGGACAGCTAACTGAAGCTTTCTTT. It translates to CASSLVLGQLTEAFF.